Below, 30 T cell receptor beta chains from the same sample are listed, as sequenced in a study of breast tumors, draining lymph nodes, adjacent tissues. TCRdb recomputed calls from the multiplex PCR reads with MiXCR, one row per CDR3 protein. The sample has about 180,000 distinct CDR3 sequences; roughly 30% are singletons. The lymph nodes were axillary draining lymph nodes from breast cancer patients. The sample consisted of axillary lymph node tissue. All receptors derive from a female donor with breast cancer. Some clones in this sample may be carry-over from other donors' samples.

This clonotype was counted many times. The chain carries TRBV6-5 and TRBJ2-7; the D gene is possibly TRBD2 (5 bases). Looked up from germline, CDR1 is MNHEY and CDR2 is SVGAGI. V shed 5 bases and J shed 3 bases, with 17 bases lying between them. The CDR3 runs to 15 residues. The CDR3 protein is CASSEVGAAGYEQYF. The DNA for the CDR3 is TGTGCCAGCAGTGAAGTAGGCGCGGCGGGCTACGAGCAGTACTTC.

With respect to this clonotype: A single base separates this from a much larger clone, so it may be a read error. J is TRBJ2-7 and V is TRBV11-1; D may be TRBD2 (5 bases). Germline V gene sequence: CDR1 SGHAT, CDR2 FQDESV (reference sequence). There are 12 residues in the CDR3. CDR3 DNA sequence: TGTGCCAGCAGCCAGAGGGCCTACGCGCAGTACTTC. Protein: CASSQRAYAQYF.

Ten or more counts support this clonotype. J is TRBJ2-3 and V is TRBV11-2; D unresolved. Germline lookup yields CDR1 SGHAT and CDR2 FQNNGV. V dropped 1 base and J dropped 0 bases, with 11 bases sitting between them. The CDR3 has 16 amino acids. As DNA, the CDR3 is TGTGCCAGCAGCTTAGTAGGGCCCACTAGCACAGATACGCAGTATTTT. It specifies CASSLVGPTSTDTQYF.

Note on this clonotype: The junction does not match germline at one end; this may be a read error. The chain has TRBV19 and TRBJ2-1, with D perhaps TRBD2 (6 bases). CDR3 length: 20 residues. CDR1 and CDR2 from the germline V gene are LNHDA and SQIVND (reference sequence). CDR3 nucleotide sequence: TGTGCCAGTACCCCCGGGTCCGGGGGTAAGGTAAACGGCCCCTACACTGAGCAGTTCTTC. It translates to CASTPGSGGKVNGPYTEQFF.

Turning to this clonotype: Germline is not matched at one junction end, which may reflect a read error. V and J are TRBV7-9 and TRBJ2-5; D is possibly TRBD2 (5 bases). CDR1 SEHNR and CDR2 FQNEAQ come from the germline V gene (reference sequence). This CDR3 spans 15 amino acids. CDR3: CASSMNPNFGETQHF. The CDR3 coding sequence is TGTGCCAGCAGCATGAATCCTAACTTCGGGGAGACCCAGCACTTC.

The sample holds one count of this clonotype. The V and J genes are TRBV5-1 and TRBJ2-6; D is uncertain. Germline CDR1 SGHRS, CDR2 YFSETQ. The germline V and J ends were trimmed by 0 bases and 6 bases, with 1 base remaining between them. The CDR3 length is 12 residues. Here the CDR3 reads CASSLVANVLTF. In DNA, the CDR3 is TGCGCCAGCAGCTTGGTGGCCAACGTCCTGACTTTC.

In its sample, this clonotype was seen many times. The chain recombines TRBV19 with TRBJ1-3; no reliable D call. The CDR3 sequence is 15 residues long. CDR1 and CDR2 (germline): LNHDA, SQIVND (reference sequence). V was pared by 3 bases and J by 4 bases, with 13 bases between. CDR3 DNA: TGTGCCAGTAGTATTGGTGGACTGGCGGGAAACACCATATATTTT. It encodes CASSIGGLAGNTIYF.

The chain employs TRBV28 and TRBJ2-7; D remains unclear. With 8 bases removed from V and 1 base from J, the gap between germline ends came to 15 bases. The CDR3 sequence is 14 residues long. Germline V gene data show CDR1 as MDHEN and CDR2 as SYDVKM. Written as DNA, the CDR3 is TGTGCCAGCGGCGGCTTCCCAATTTCCTACGAGCAGTACTTC. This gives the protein CASGGFPISYEQYF.

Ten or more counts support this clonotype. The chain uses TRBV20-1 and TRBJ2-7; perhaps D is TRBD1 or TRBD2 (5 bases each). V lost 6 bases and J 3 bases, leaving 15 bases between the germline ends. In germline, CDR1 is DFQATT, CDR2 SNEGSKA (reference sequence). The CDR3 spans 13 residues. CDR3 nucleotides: TGCAGTGCCCCCACTAGGGGTGGCTACGAGCAGTACTTC. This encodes CSAPTRGGYEQYF.

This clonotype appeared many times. The CDR3 protein is CASSEVDWETQYF. The CDR3 nucleotides are TGTGCCAGCAGTGAAGTTGATTGGGAGACCCAGTACTTC. The genes are TRBV6-1 and TRBJ2-5; D is unresolved. Germline lookup yields CDR1 MNHNS and CDR2 SASEGT. CDR3 length: 13 residues. V lost 1 base, J lost 5 bases, and 8 bases lay in between.

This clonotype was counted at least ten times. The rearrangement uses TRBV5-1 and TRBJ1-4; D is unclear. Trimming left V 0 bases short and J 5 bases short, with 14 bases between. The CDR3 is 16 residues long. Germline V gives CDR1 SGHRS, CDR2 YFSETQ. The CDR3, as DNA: TGCGCCAGCAGCTTGGTCCAGGATCCCGGGAATGAAAAACTGTTTTTT. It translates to CASSLVQDPGNEKLFF.

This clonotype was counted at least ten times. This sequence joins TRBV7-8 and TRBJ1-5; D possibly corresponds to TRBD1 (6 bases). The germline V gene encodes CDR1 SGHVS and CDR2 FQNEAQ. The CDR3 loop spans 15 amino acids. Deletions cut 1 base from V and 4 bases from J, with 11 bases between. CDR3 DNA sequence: TGTGCCAGCAGCTTAGGCTGGGGGCGGAATCAGCCCCAGCATTTT. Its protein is CASSLGWGRNQPQHF.

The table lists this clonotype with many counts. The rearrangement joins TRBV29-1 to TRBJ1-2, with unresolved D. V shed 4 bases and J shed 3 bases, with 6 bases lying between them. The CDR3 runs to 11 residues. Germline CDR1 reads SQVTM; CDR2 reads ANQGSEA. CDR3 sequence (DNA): TGCAGCGTTGTTGGGCACTATGGCTACACCTTC. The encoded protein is CSVVGHYGYTF. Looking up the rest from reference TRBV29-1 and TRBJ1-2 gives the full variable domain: SAVISQKPSRDICQRGTSLTIQCQVDSQVTMMFWYRQQPGQSLTLIATANQGSEATYESGFVIDKFPISRPNLTFSTLTVSNMSPEDSSIYLCSVVGHYGYTFGSGTRLTVV.

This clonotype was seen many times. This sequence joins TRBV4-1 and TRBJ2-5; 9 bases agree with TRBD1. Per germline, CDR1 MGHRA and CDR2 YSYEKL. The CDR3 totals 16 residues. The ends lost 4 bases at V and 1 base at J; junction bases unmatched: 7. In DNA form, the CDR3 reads TGCGCCAGCAGCCCTGGACAGGGGACTTCCCAAGAGACCCAGTACTTC. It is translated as CASSPGQGTSQETQYF.

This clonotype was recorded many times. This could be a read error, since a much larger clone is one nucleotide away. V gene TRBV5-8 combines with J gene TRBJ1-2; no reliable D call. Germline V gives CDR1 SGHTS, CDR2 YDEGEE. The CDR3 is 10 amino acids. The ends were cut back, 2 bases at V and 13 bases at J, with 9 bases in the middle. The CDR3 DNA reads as TGTGCCAGCAGCTTCGTCGACGCCACCTTC. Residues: CASSFVDATF.

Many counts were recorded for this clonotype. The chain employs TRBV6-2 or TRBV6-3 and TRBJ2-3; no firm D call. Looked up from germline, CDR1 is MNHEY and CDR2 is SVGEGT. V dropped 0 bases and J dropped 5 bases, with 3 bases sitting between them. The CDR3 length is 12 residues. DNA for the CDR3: TGTGCCAGCAGTTACTCGAAAGATACGCAGTATTTT. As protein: CASSYSKDTQYF.

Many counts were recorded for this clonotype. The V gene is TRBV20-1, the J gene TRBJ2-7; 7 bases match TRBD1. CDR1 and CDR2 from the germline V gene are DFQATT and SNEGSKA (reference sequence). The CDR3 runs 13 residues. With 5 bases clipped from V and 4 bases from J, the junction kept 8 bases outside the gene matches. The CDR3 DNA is TGCAGTGCTTCAGGACAGGTTTTTTACGAGCAGTACTTC. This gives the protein CSASGQVFYEQYF.

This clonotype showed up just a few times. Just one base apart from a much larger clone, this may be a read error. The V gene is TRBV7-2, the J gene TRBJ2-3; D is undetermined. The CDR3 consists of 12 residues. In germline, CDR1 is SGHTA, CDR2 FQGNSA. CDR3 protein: CASSQFPDTRYF. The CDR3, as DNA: TGTGCCAGCAGCCAGTTCCCAGATACGCGGTATTTT. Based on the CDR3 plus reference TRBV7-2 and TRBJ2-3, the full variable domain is GAGVSQSPSNKVTEKGKDVELRCDPISGHTALYWYRQSLGQGLEFLIYFQGNSAPDKSGLPSDRFSAERTGGSVSTLTIQRTQQEDSAVYLCASSQFPDTRYFGPGTRLTVL.

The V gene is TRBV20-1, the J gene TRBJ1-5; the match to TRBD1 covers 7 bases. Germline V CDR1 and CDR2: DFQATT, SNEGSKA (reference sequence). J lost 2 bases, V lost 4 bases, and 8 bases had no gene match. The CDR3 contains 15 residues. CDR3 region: CSAKSSGQGNQPQHF. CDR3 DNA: TGCAGTGCTAAATCCTCCGGACAGGGCAATCAGCCCCAGCATTTT.

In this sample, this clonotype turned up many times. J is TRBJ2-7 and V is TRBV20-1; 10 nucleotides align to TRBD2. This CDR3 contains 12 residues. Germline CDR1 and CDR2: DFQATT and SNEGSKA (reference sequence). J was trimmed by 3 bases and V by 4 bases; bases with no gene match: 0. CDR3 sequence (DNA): TGCAGTGCTACTAGCGGGGGCTACGAGCAGTACTTC. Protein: CSATSGGYEQYF.

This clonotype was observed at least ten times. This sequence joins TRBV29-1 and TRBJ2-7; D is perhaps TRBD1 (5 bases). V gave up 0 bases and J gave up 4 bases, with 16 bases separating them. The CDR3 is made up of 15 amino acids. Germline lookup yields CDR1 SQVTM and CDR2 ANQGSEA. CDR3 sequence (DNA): TGCAGCGTTGAAGATCTTATCCAGGGTCGGTACGAGCAGTACTTC. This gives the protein CSVEDLIQGRYEQYF.

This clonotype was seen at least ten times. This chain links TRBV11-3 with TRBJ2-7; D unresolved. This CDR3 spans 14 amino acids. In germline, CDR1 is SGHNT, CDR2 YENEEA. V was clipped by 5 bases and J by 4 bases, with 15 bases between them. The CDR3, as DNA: TGTGCCAGCAGCCCTACTCATTTGATATACGAGCAGTACTTC. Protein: CASSPTHLIYEQYF.

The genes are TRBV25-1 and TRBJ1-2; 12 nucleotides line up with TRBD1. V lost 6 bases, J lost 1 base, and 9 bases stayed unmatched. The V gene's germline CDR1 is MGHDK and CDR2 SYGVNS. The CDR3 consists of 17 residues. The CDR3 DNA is TGTGCCAGCAGCCATCCGGGACAGGGGGCGAGTAACTATGGCTACACCTTC. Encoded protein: CASSHPGQGASNYGYTF.

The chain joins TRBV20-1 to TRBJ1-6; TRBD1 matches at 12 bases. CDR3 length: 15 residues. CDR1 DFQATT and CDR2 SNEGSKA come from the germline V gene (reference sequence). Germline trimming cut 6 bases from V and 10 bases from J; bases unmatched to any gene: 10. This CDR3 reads CSASSGTGGRSPLHF. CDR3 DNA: TGCAGTGCCAGTAGCGGGACAGGGGGCAGATCACCCCTCCACTTT.

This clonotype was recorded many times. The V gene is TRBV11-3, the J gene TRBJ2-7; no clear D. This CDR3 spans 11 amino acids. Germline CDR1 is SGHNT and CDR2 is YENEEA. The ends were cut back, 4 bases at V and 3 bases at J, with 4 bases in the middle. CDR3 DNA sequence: TGTGCCAGCAGCTGTGACTACGAGCAGTACTTC. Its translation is CASSCDYEQYF.

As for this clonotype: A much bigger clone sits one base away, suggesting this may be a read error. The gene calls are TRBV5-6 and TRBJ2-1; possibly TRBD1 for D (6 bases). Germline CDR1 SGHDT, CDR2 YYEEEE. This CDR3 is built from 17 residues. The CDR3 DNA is TGTGCCGGCAGCCCCGGGACACCGCGGGTCCTCACGAATGAGCAGTTCTTC. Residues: CAGSPGTPRVLTNEQFF.

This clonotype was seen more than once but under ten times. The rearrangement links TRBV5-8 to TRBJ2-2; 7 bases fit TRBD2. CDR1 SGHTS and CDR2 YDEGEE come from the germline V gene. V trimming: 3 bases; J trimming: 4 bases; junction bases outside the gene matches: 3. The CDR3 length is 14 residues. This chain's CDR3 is CASSSGRATGELFF. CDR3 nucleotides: TGTGCCAGCAGCTCAGGGAGGGCCACCGGGGAGCTGTTTTTT. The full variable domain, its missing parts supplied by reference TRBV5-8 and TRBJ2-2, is EAGVTQSPTHLIKTRGQQATLRCSPISGHTSVYWYQQALGLGLQFLLWYDEGEERNRGNFPPRFSGRQFPNYSSELNVNALELEDSALYLCASSSGRATGELFFGEGSRLTVL.

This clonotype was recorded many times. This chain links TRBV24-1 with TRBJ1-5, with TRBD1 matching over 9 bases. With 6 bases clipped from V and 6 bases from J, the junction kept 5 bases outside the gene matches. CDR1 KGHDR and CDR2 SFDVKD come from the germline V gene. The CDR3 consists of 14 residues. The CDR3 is CATSNRGPGQPQHF. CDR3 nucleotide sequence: TGTGCCACCAGTAACAGGGGGCCTGGTCAGCCCCAGCATTTT.

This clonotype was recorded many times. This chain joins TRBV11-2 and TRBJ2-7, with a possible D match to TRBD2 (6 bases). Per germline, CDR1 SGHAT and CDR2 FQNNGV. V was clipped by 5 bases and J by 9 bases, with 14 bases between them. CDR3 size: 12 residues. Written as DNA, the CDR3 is TGTGCCAGCAGCCCCGGGAGAGGCGGGCAGTACTTC. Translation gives CASSPGRGGQYF.

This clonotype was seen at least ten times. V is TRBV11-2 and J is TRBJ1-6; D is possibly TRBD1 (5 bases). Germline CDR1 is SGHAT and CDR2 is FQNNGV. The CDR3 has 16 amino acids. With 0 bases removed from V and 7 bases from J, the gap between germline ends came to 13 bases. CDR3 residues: CASSLEGGGWNSPLHF. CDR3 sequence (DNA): TGTGCCAGCAGCTTAGAGGGGGGGGGGTGGAATTCACCCCTCCACTTT.